This TCR beta chain was recorded in a study of blood T cell repertoires in COVID-19. Study-level information: Sample material is recorded as cDNA or gDNA derived from T cells, B-cell-depleted T cells, or PBMCs.

Produced via immunoSEQ multiplex PCR; TCRdb's table is partial and in-frame only. The sample carries 60,000 to 85,000 clones, approximately 90% recorded once. Only a few counts were recorded for this clone. What was sequenced was peripheral blood. The sequence derives from a woman aged 45-65 years with COVID-19, enrolled during active disease.

CDR3 loop: CASSPVGGPTDTQYF. The CDR3 nucleotides read TGTGCCAGCAGCCCAGTGGGCGGGCCAACAGATACGCAGTATTTT. V is TRBV11-2 and J is TRBJ2-3; D may be TRBD2 (5 bases). Germline lookup yields CDR1 SGHAT and CDR2 FQNNGV. The CDR3 runs to 15 residues. V lost 5 bases and J 3 bases, leaving 15 bases between the germline ends.